A single T cell receptor (beta chain) is shown here with its context. These data are taken from a study of response to subunit inactivated influenza vaccine. TCRdb redid the calling of the RT-PCR reads with MiXCR, one entry per CDR3 protein. The data contain about 170,000 distinct CDR3 sequences, about 12% of them singletons. The V and J ends lost 2 bases and 0 bases, in that order; junction bases with no gene match: 5. CDR1 is MNHEY and CDR2 is SVGEGT in the germline V gene. The CDR3 extends over 16 amino acids. This sample also belongs to another study, concerning T cells expressing NK-cell markers. That work adds: The TCR beta cDNA came from 5'RACE template switching with UMIs. Obtained from sorted CD3+CD56+NKG2C+, CD3+CD56+NKG2C- and CD3+CD56-NKG2C+ T cells were the TCR beta repertoires.

This sequence was found in a man aged 45-60 years who received an inactivated influenza vaccine. The chain employs TRBV6-2 or TRBV6-3 and TRBJ1-1, with TRBD1 matching over 8 bases. Material: CD8+ T cells sorted from PBMCs, obtained about 12 days after vaccination. The DNA for the CDR3 is TGTGCCAGCAGTTACAGACAGGGGATTATGAACACTGAAGCTTTCTTT. This translates into CASSYRQGIMNTEAFF.